The 6 T cell receptor beta chains below all came from one sample that was sequenced in a study of CD8 T cells in ankylosing spondylitis. General study results and limits: Ankylosing spondylitis blood seemed to carry a telltale TCR beta motif made of eight or nine highly homologous variants.

TCRdb re-called the 5' RACE reads with MiXCR, one entry per CDR3 protein. This table has about 90,000 distinct CDR3 sequences, about 9% appearing once. Their target antigens are unknown. The sequencing input was blood, either unsorted or a sorted T cell fraction (not recorded which). These receptors came from a male donor with ankylosing spondylitis.

This clonotype was seen many times. This chain connects TRBV6-1 to TRBJ2-3; 9 nucleotides align to TRBD2. The CDR3 covers 15 residues. The germline gives CDR1 MNHNS, CDR2 SASEGT. The V gene end was trimmed by 6 bases and the J gene end by 3 bases; junction bases not matched to a gene: 7. Here the CDR3 reads CASSTLAGVTDTQYF. The CDR3 region has the DNA TGTGCCAGCAGCACCTTAGCGGGAGTGACAGATACGCAGTATTTT.

This clonotype was counted a few times. The chain has TRBV6-1 and TRBJ1-1, with TRBD1 matching 8 bases. Germline V gene lookup returns CDR1 MNHNS and CDR2 SASEGT. The CDR3 contains 14 residues. The J segment lost 5 bases and the V segment lost 4 bases, leaving 6 bases of the junction unmatched. The chain's CDR3 is CASSAWDRFTEAFF. Written as DNA, the CDR3 is TGTGCCAGCAGTGCCTGGGACAGGTTTACTGAAGCTTTCTTT.

Sample share makes this clonotype medium-sized (0.01 to 0.1%). The chain couples TRBV5-1 to TRBJ2-7; a weak D match, TRBD2 (5 bases). CDR1 and CDR2 (germline): SGHRS, YFSETQ. Trimming pared 0 bases from V and 6 bases from J, leaving 10 bases between. This CDR3 comprises 13 residues. The CDR3 here is CASSLGLEGEQYV. CDR3 nucleotide sequence: TGCGCCAGCAGCTTGGGGCTAGAGGGCGAGCAGTACGTC.

The V call is TRBV19, the J call TRBJ2-1; unclear D gene. Germline V gene lookup returns CDR1 LNHDA and CDR2 SQIVND (reference sequence). The V and J ends lost 3 bases and 5 bases respectively, with 17 bases between them. The CDR3 extends over 16 amino acids. Here the CDR3 reads CASSIIDGTEDNEQFF. CDR3 DNA: TGTGCCAGTAGTATTATAGATGGCACGGAAGACAATGAGCAGTTCTTC.

This clonotype appeared a few times. V gene TRBV29-1 combines with J gene TRBJ1-1; TRBD1 might be the D (5 bases). The CDR3 sequence is 14 residues long. Germline CDR1 and CDR2: SQVTM and ANQGSEA. The V end lost 0 bases, the J end lost 5 bases, and 13 bases lay between the germline ends. The CDR3, as DNA: TGCAGCGTTGAAGACGGGACGGACTCTACTGAAGCTTTCTTT. It translates to CSVEDGTDSTEAFF.

The sample holds a few counts of this clonotype. The chain has TRBV13 and TRBJ2-2, with TRBD1 matching over 9 bases. V lost 5 bases and J lost 3; bases outside the gene matches: 10. Germline V lookup: CDR1 PRHDT, CDR2 FYEKMQ (reference sequence). CDR3 length: 17 amino acids. The CDR3 DNA follows: TGTGCCAGCAGCGGTGCCGGGACAGGGAGATACACCGGGGAGCTGTTTTTT. Protein product: CASSGAGTGRYTGELFF.